The 18 T cell receptor beta chains presented below share a single source sample, sequenced in a study of OX40 agonist ivuxolimab in advanced cancers. The protocol was immunoSEQ multiplex PCR, while the TCRdb copy is restricted to in-frame clones and leaves out a portion. The sample has just over 45,000 clones; 90% to 95% are singletons. The sequences come from CD4+ or CD8+ T cells sorted from blood, collected in a trial of the OX40 agonist ivuxolimab. The receptors stem from an adult with an advanced solid tumor such as melanoma, head and neck, liver or kidney cancer.

The chain employs TRBV27 and TRBJ2-7; no firm D call. Between the trimmed V and J ends, which lost 1 base and 2 bases, there was a span of 9 bases. CDR3 length: 14 amino acids. Germline V gene data show CDR1 as MNHEY and CDR2 as SMNVEV (reference sequence). CDR3 coding DNA: TGTGCCAGCAGTTTATTCGGTTCGGCCTACGAGCAGTACTTC. Translated: CASSLFGSAYEQYF.

The V gene is TRBV4-3, the J gene TRBJ2-1; D is possibly TRBD1 (6 bases). CDR3 length: 16 amino acids. The ends were cut back, 0 bases at V and 10 bases at J, with 19 bases in the middle. CDR1 is LGHNA, CDR2 YSLEER, per germline. In DNA, the CDR3 is TGCGCCAGCAGCCAAGATCTCAGGGGAAGTCTCCGAGAGCAGTTCTTC. Translated: CASSQDLRGSLREQFF.

The V call is TRBV2, the J call TRBJ2-1, with 10 nucleotides matching TRBD2. The CDR3 runs to 17 residues. J was trimmed by 8 bases and V by 8 bases; bases with no gene match: 18. Germline assignment: CDR1 SNHLY and CDR2 FYNNEI. The CDR3, as DNA: TGTGCCAGCGAAGTGAGATATCTAGCGGGAGAGGTTCATGAGCAGTTCTTC. It encodes CASEVRYLAGEVHEQFF.

This sequence joins TRBV7-3 and TRBJ1-2; 7 nucleotides align to TRBD1. This CDR3 is 13 amino acids long. The V gene's germline CDR1 is SGHTA and CDR2 FQGTGA. The V segment lost 5 bases and the J segment 4 bases; nucleotides outside the gene matches: 4. CDR3 bases: TGTGCCAGCAGCCAACAGGGGAGCTATGGCTACACCTTC. This translates into CASSQQGSYGYTF. Combining the CDR3 with reference TRBV7-3 and TRBJ1-2 gives the whole variable domain GAGVSQTPSNKVTEKGKYVELRCDPISGHTALYWYRQSLGQGPEFLIYFQGTGAADDSGLPNDRFFAVRPEGSVSTLKIQRTERGDSAVYLCASSQQGSYGYTFGSGTRLTVV.

This rearrangement joins TRBV5-6 to TRBJ1-4; no reliable D call. The CDR3 sequence is 14 residues long. V was trimmed by 4 bases and J by 0 bases, leaving 7 bases between them. Germline-derived CDR1 and CDR2 are SGHDT and YYEEEE. The CDR3 sequence: CASSRTATNEKLFF. The CDR3 DNA reads as TGTGCCAGCAGCAGGACCGCAACTAATGAAAAACTGTTTTTT.

The chain links TRBV2 to TRBJ2-3, with D perhaps matching TRBD2 (6 bases). Trimming shortened V by 3 bases and J by 1 base, and 17 bases separated the two germline ends. In germline, CDR1 is SNHLY, CDR2 FYNNEI. The CDR3 spans 17 residues. CDR3 loop: CASSEISGEGGTDTQYF. Written as DNA, the CDR3 is TGTGCCAGCAGTGAGATTAGCGGAGAGGGAGGCACAGATACGCAGTATTTT.

The genes are TRBV30 and TRBJ2-2; D is tentatively TRBD1 or TRBD2 (6 bases each). Germline CDR1 reads GTSNPN; CDR2 reads SVGIG (reference sequence). There are 18 residues in the CDR3. V was pared by 1 base and J by 0 bases, with 18 bases between. CDR3 residues: CAWSGPNKGGANTGELFF. The CDR3 DNA follows: TGTGCCTGGAGTGGACCGAACAAGGGGGGTGCGAACACCGGGGAGCTGTTTTTT.

The chain recombines TRBV11-3 with TRBJ1-1, with D hard to call. This CDR3 comprises 15 residues. V lost 5 bases and J lost 1, with 14 bases in between. CDR1 and CDR2 (germline): SGHNT, YENEEA. CDR3 bases: TGTGCCAGCAGCCAAGGGTACGGGCCGAACACTGAAGCTTTCTTT. This translates into CASSQGYGPNTEAFF.

This sequence joins TRBV5-1 and TRBJ2-7; D remains ambiguous. V lost 2 bases and J lost 1, with 10 bases in between. The CDR3 covers 14 residues. Per the germline V gene, CDR1 is SGHRS and CDR2 is YFSETQ. This CDR3 is CASSFFADSYEQYF. The CDR3 nucleotides are TGCGCCAGCAGCTTCTTTGCGGATTCCTACGAGCAGTACTTC.

The V and J genes are TRBV5-4 and TRBJ1-2; D uncertain. CDR3 size: 16 residues. Trimming took off 4 bases at V and 3 bases at J, with 19 bases between the two ends. The germline V gene has CDR1 SGHNT and CDR2 YYREEE (reference sequence). The CDR3 sequence: CASSQPRRNRDYGYTF. CDR3 coding DNA: TGTGCCAGCAGCCAACCGCGAAGAAACAGAGACTATGGCTACACCTTC.

The chain joins TRBV10-3 to TRBJ1-2, with D unresolved. The CDR3 consists of 16 residues. In germline, CDR1 is ENHRY, CDR2 SYGVKD. The V gene lost 3 bases and the J gene lost 5 bases, with 19 bases spanning the gap. The CDR3 bases are TGTGCCATCAGTGAAAGAAATGAAGTCTCCTGGTATGGCTACACCTTC. Amino acids: CAISERNEVSWYGYTF.

The rearrangement uses TRBV7-2 and TRBJ1-1; no clear D. Trimming took 5 bases from V and 4 from J, leaving 20 bases between them. Germline V CDR1 and CDR2: SGHTA, FQGNSA. The CDR3 spans 16 residues. DNA of the CDR3: TGTGCCAGCAGCCCCCGCGTAGGGATCTTAATCACTGAAGCTTTCTTT. This encodes CASSPRVGILITEAFF.

The CDR3 loop is CASSVGVDTEAFF. CDR3 DNA: TGTGCCAGCAGCGTAGGGGTCGACACTGAAGCTTTCTTT. This chain connects TRBV9 to TRBJ1-1; D is undetermined. V was pared by 0 bases and J by 3 bases, with 6 bases between. This CDR3 is 13 amino acids long. Germline-derived CDR1 and CDR2 are SGDLS and YYNGEE.

This chain connects TRBV28 to TRBJ2-5; D is unclear. V lost 2 bases and J lost 5, with 12 bases in between. The CDR3 has 14 amino acids. CDR1 is MDHEN and CDR2 is SYDVKM in the germline V gene. CDR3 nucleotide sequence: TGTGCCAGCAGTTTAAGGATGGTGGGGGAGACCCAGTACTTC. Encoded protein: CASSLRMVGETQYF.

The genes are TRBV30 and TRBJ2-1, with 10 bases fitting TRBD2. Germline-derived CDR1 and CDR2 are GTSNPN and SVGIG (reference sequence). There are 14 residues in the CDR3. The trim removed 4 bases at V and 2 bases at J, leaving 2 bases unmatched. The DNA for the CDR3 is TGTGCCTGGACTAGCGGGGGCACCTACAATGAGCAGTTCTTC. Protein product: CAWTSGGTYNEQFF.

About this clone itself: The sample carries other DNA sequences with the same CDR3. This rearrangement joins TRBV29-1 to TRBJ2-7; D might be TRBD1 (5 bases). Germline assignment: CDR1 SQVTM and CDR2 ANQGSEA. V was trimmed by 4 bases and J by 1 base, leaving 8 bases between them. There are 12 residues in the CDR3. CDR3 protein: CSVGQGSYEQYF. As DNA, the CDR3 is TGCAGCGTTGGGCAGGGTTCCTACGAGCAGTACTTC.

V gene TRBV28 combines with J gene TRBJ1-1, with 7 bases lining up with TRBD1. The CDR3 sequence is 16 residues long. CDR1 and CDR2 from the germline V gene are MDHEN and SYDVKM. V was pared by 5 bases and J by 6 bases, with 15 bases of the junction left unmatched. The CDR3 here is CASSPFRTGFMPEAFF. The CDR3 DNA sequence: TGTGCCAGCAGTCCCTTCCGGACAGGTTTCATGCCTGAAGCTTTCTTT.

V usage is TRBV9 and J usage is TRBJ2-7; 10 bases agree with TRBD1. Unmatched junction bases numbered 2, after V lost 0 bases and J lost 2 bases. Per germline, CDR1 SGDLS and CDR2 YYNGEE. The CDR3 consists of 15 residues. DNA for the CDR3: TGTGCCAGCAGCGTAGGGACAGGGGGGACCTACGAGCAGTACTTC. Translation gives CASSVGTGGTYEQYF.